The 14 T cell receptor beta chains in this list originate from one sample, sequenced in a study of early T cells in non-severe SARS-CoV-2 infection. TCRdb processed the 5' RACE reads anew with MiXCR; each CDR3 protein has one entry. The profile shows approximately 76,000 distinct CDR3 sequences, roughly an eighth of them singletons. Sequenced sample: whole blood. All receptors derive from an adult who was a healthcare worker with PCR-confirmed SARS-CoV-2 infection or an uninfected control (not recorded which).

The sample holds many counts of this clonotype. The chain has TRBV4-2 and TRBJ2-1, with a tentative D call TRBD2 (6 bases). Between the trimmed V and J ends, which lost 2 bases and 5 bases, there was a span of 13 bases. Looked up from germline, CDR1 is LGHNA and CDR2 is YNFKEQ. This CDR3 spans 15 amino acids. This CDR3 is CASSQPRDLNNEQFF. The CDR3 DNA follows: TGTGCCAGCAGCCAACCACGGGACTTAAACAATGAGCAGTTCTTC.

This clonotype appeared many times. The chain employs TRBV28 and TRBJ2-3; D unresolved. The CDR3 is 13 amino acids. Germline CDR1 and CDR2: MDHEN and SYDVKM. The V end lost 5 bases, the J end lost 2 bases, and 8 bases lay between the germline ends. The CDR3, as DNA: TGTGCCAGCAGTGAGCAGGCCACAGATACGCAGTATTTT. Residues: CASSEQATDTQYF.

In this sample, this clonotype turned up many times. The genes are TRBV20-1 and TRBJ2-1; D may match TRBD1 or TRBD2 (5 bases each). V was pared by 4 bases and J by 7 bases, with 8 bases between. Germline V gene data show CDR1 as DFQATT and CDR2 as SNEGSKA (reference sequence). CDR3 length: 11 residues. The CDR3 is CSAKRGNEQFF. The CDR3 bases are TGCAGTGCTAAGAGGGGTAATGAGCAGTTCTTC.

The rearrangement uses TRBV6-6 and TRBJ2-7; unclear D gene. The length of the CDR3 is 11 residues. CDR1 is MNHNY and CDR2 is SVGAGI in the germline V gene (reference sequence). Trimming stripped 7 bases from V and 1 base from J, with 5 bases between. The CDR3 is CASMGSYEQYF. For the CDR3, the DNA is TGTGCCAGCATGGGGTCCTACGAGCAGTACTTC.

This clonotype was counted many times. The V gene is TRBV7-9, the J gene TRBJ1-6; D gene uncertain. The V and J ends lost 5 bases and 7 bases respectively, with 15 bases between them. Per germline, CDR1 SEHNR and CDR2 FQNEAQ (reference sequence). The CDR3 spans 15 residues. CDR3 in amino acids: CASSPGPRRNSPLHF. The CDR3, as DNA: TGTGCCAGCAGCCCAGGACCCAGGCGAAATTCACCCCTCCACTTT.

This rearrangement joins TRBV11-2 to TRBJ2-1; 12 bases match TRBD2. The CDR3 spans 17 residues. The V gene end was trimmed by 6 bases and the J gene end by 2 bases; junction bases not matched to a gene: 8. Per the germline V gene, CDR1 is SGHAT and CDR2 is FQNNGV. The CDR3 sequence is CASRKGLAGNPYNEQFF. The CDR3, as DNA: TGTGCCAGCAGAAAAGGACTAGCGGGGAATCCCTACAATGAGCAGTTCTTC.

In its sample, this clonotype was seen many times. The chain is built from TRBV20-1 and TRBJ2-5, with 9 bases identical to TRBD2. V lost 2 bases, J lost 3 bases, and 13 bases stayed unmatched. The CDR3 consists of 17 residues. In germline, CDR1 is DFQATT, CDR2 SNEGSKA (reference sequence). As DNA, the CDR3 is TGCAGTGCTAGATCACCCCGTCGAGTAGCGGGGGAAGAGACCCAGTACTTC. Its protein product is CSARSPRRVAGEETQYF.

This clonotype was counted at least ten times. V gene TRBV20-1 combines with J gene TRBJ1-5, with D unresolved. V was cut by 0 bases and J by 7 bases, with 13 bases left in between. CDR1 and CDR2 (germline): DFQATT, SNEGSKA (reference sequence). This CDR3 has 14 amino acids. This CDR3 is CSARDLLGGQPQHF. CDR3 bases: TGCAGTGCTAGAGATCTTCTGGGAGGGCAGCCCCAGCATTTT.

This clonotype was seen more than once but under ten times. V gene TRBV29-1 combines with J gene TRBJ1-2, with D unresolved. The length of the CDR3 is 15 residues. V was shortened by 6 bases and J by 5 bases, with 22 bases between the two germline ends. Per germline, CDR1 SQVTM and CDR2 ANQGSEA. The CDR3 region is CSVLSSLHLPYGYTF. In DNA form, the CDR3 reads TGCAGCGTCTTGTCCTCTCTCCACCTTCCTTATGGCTACACCTTC.

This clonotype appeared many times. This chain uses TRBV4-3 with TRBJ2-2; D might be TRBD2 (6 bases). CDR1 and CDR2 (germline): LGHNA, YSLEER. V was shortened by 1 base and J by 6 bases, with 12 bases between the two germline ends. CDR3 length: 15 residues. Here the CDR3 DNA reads TGCGCCAGCAGCCAAGGACTAGAAGTCTCCGGGGAGCTGTTTTTT. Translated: CASSQGLEVSGELFF.

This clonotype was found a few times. The CDR3 nucleotides are TGTGCCATCCCAACAAATCAGGGTAGCGGCTACACCTTC. As protein: CAIPTNQGSGYTF. J is TRBJ1-2 and V is TRBV10-3, with D perhaps matching TRBD1 (5 bases). The CDR3 extends over 13 amino acids. From germline, CDR1 is ENHRY and CDR2 SYGVKD. V was clipped by 8 bases and J by 8 bases, with 18 bases between them.

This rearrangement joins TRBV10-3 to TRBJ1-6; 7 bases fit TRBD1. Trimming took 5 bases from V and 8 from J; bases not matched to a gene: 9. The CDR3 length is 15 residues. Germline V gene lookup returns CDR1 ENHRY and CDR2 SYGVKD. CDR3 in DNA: TGTGCCATCAGTCAAACAGGGGATGGGGATTCACCCCTCCACTTT. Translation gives CAISQTGDGDSPLHF.

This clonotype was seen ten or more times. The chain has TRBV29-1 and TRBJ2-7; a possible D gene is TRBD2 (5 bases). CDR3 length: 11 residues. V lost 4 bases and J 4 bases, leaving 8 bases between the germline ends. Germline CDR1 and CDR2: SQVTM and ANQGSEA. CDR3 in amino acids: CSVGGGYEQYF. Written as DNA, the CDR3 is TGCAGCGTTGGAGGCGGGTACGAGCAGTACTTC.

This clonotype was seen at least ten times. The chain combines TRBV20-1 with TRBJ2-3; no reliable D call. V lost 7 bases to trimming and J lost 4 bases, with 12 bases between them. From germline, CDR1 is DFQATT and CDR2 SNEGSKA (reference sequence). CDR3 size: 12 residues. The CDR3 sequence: CSGSPVPDTQYF. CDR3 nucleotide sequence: TGCAGTGGTAGCCCGGTTCCAGATACGCAGTATTTT.